A single sample is the source of the 9 T cell receptor beta chains below, sequenced in a study of T cell repertoires in cytomegalovirus infection. TCRdb analysed the reads with MiXCR anew, one entry per CDR3 protein. The sample yields about 830,000 distinct CDR3 sequences, roughly 33% seen once. These receptors' antigens are unknown. Specimen: cultured CD8+ T cells from PBMCs, collected from culture after CMV antigen stimulation. Receptor source: a human donor in good health (CMV status not recorded). Some clones in this sample may be carry-over from other donors' samples.

Ten or more counts support this clonotype. The V gene is TRBV4-3, the J gene TRBJ1-3; no clear D. The germline V gene has CDR1 LGHNA and CDR2 YSLEER. The CDR3 extends over 16 amino acids. V lost 4 bases and J lost 0, with 13 bases in between. The CDR3 loop is CASSPRSGVSGNTIYF. For the CDR3, the DNA is TGCGCCAGCAGCCCCCGAAGCGGGGTCTCTGGAAACACCATATATTTT.

On this clonotype: A much larger clone differs from this one at a single base, so this may be a read error. The chain has TRBV7-2 and TRBJ2-2; 8 bases align to TRBD2. The CDR3 extends over 17 amino acids. Germline CDR1 is SGHTA and CDR2 is FQGNSA. The CDR3 region is CVSSNPGTSLVGGELFF. The CDR3 DNA is TGTGTCAGCAGCAACCCCGGGACTAGTCTTGTCGGCGGGGAGCTGTTTTTT.

V usage is TRBV12-3 or TRBV12-4 and J usage is TRBJ1-2, with 8 bases fitting TRBD1. Unmatched junction bases numbered 12, after V lost 11 bases and J lost 4 bases. The CDR3 is 14 amino acids. The CDR3, as DNA: TGTGCCTCAACCCAGGGGGCAGGGGTCTATGGCTACACCTTC. Its translation: CASTQGAGVYGYTF.

This clonotype was counted only a few times. The J gene is TRBJ1-1, the V gene TRBV3-1; D is unclear. Germline V lookup: CDR1 LGHDT, CDR2 YNNKEL (reference sequence). Trimming removed 0 bases from V and 1 base from J, with 9 bases in between. The CDR3 contains 15 residues. For the CDR3, the DNA is TGTGCCAGCAGCCAAGATTGGCAGACGAACACTGAAGCTTTCTTT. Amino acids: CASSQDWQTNTEAFF.

This clonotype came up a few times. This chain connects TRBV27 to TRBJ2-5; D perhaps matches TRBD2 (5 bases). V was clipped by 3 bases and J by 3 bases, with 20 bases between them. CDR1 and CDR2 (germline): MNHEY, SMNVEV (reference sequence). The CDR3 covers 17 residues. This CDR3 is CASSFSGSNSLEETQYF. CDR3 bases: TGTGCCAGCAGTTTCTCTGGGAGCAATAGTTTGGAAGAGACCCAGTACTTC.

The genes are TRBV2 and TRBJ1-6, with a possible D match to TRBD1 (6 bases). The V gene's germline CDR1 is SNHLY and CDR2 FYNNEI. Trimming left V 8 bases short and J 10 bases short, with 15 bases between. The CDR3 loop spans 13 amino acids. The CDR3 nucleotides read TGTGCCAGCCTCTCGGGGGGCTACTCACCCCTCCACTTT. This translates into CASLSGGYSPLHF.

This clonotype was counted many times. The chain joins TRBV12-3 or TRBV12-4 to TRBJ2-2, with no clear D. V was shortened by 3 bases and J by 0 bases, with 8 bases between the two germline ends. CDR3 length equals 15 residues. CDR3 region: CASSFSGANTGELFF. In nucleotides, the CDR3 is TGTGCCAGCAGTTTTAGTGGTGCGAACACCGGGGAGCTGTTTTTT.

This clonotype was found a few times. The rearrangement links TRBV7-9 to TRBJ1-1, with D possibly TRBD1 on 5 matching bases. There are 16 residues in the CDR3. Germline CDR1 and CDR2: SEHNR and FQNEAQ (reference sequence). With 1 base removed from V and 0 bases from J, the gap between germline ends came to 12 bases. The CDR3 DNA reads TGTGCCAGCAGCTTAGATCGGCCGGGGCTGAACACTGAAGCTTTCTTT. It codes for CASSLDRPGLNTEAFF.

This clonotype has just a few counts. V and J are TRBV6-2 or TRBV6-3 and TRBJ2-1; D might be TRBD1 (6 bases). Looked up from germline, CDR1 is MNHEY and CDR2 is SVGEGT. Trimming took 6 bases from V and 4 from J, leaving 16 bases between them. The CDR3 sequence is 15 residues long. The CDR3 sequence: CASSLQGGEYNEQFF. Written as DNA, the CDR3 is TGTGCCAGCAGCCTACAAGGGGGAGAATACAATGAGCAGTTCTTC.